This is a list of T cell receptor beta chains from one sample in a study of T cell repertoires in cytomegalovirus infection. No antigens are known for them. TCRdb redid the calling of the reads with MiXCR, one entry per CDR3 protein. The sample consists of around 500,000 distinct CDR3 sequences, more than 40% of them appearing once. The starting material was cultured PBMCs, obtained from culture after CMV antigen stimulation. Source of these receptors: a human donor in good health (CMV status not recorded). Some clones in this sample may be carry-over from other donors' samples. The CDR3 runs from the conserved cysteine through the conserved F or W. The D gene is left open where the match is weak. The size entry is marked missing in some rows and otherwise reads once, few, many or a size class.

TRBV7-2	many	TRBJ1-1	TRBD1	CASSSRGRPPGNTEAFF	TGTGCCAGCAGCTCCAGGGGGCGTCCCCCAGGCAACACTGAAGCTTTCTTT
TRBV10-3	NA	TRBJ1-1	NA	CAISEQDIGNTEAFF	TGTGCCATCAGTGAACAGGATATTGGGAATACTGAAGCTTTCTTT
TRBV2	NA	TRBJ2-3	NA	CASTVRRGTDTQYF	TGTGCCAGCACCGTCCGGCGGGGCACAGATACGCAGTATTTT
TRBV5-1	NA	TRBJ1-6	TRBD1	CASSLVGTVGSPLHF	TGCGCCAGCAGCTTGGTGGGGACAGTCGGGTCACCCCTCCACTTT
TRBV7-6	NA	TRBJ2-5	NA	CASSFRRGRREETQYF	TGTGCCAGCAGCTTCAGACGGGGACGCCGAGAAGAGACCCAGTACTTC
TRBV6-8	NA	TRBJ2-5	NA	CASSYLRARVAYF	TGTGCCAGCAGTTATCTCCGGGCCAGAGTCGCTTACTTC
TRBV6-6	once	TRBJ1-1	NA	CASSYSTYGNTGSGAFF	TGTGCCAGCAGTTACTCGACATACGGTAATACAGGGAGCGGAGCTTTCTTT
TRBV7-9	NA	TRBJ2-7	TRBD2	CASSFKAGVPYEQYF	TGTGCCAGCAGTTTTAAAGCGGGAGTCCCCTACGAGCAGTACTTC
TRBV7-8	many	TRBJ2-5	NA	CASSLVSRLANQETQYF	TGTGCCAGCAGCTTAGTTTCCCGGTTGGCCAACCAAGAGACCCAGTACTTC
TRBV7-8	few	TRBJ2-4	NA	CASSPRRAGIAKNIQYF	TGTGCCAGCAGTCCCCGCCGGGCAGGAATAGCCAAAAACATTCAGTACTTC
TRBV7-9	NA	TRBJ2-7	NA	CASSLVTAGAYEQYF	TGTGCCAGCAGCTTAGTAACGGCAGGGGCCTACGAGCAGTACTTC
TRBV20-1	few	TRBJ1-3	TRBD1	CSASTGAGNTIYF	TGCAGTGCCAGTACAGGGGCTGGAAACACCATATATTTT
TRBV6-5	NA	TRBJ2-2	NA	CASSQGFGTGELFF	TGTGCCAGCAGTCAGGGTTTCGGCACCGGGGAGCTGTTTTTT
TRBV6-1	NA	TRBJ2-2	TRBD2	CASSYEKAGGYTGELFF	TGTGCCAGCAGTTATGAGAAAGCGGGGGGGTACACCGGGGAGCTGTTTTTT
TRBV12-3/TRBV12-4	NA	TRBJ1-1	NA	CASSLAAVNTEAFF	TGTGCCAGCAGTTTAGCGGCGGTGAACACTGAAGCTTTCTTT
TRBV6-5	few	TRBJ2-4	NA	CASSYSYGLAKNIQYF	TGTGCCAGCAGTTACTCATATGGGCTAGCCAAAAACATTCAGTACTTC
TRBV12-3/TRBV12-4	NA	TRBJ2-3	TRBD2	CASRGGYGAPEDTQYF	TGTGCCAGCAGGGGGGGGTACGGGGCCCCGGAGGATACGCAGTATTTT
TRBV10-3	few	TRBJ1-5	TRBD1	CASGIGQDQPQHF	TGTGCCAGCGGCATAGGACAGGATCAGCCCCAGCATTTT
TRBV7-2	NA	TRBJ2-7	NA	CASSLRGAYHEQYF	TGTGCCAGCAGCTTAAGGGGAGCTTACCACGAGCAGTACTTC